This T cell receptor beta chain was sequenced during a study of a mutant IDH1 vaccine in newly diagnosed glioma. This CDR3 has 14 residues. The germline V gene has CDR1 GTSNPN and CDR2 SVGIG (reference sequence). After removal of 2 bases from V and 5 bases from J, the junction contained 7 bases not matched to a gene. Time point indicated: baseline, week 1 (first vaccination visit). Treatment given: pre-vaccination baseline after standard-of-care therapy. There were new WHO grade 3 or 4 astrocytomas in the donors, and these were IDH1-mutant and ATRX-lost. Repertoires were generated with immunoSEQ multiplex PCR, while TCRdb's copy carries only in-frame clones and drops some. The table includes roughly 68,000 clones, 75% to 85% detected once. This clone was seen only a few times.

The origin of this receptor is a man aged 45-65 years with glioma. The sample was PBMCs, taken from a glioma patient treated with radiotherapy, temozolomide or both. This chain links TRBV30 with TRBJ2-5; 8 bases match TRBD2. The CDR3 reads CAWSHGGERETQYF. The CDR3 region has the DNA TGTGCCTGGAGTCACGGGGGGGAGCGGGAGACCCAGTACTTC.